This T cell receptor beta chain stems from a study of T cell responses to AZD1222 COVID-19 vaccine. Study results and limitations: AZD1222 recipients seropositive at baseline numbered only five to seven. When two AZD1222 doses had been given, Spike-specific TCR breadth and depth rose.

As to this clone: No antigen is known for it.

The germline V gene has CDR1 SEHNR and CDR2 FQNEAQ (reference sequence). The CDR3 has 18 residues. The ends lost 4 bases at V and 1 base at J; junction bases unmatched: 5. Profiled with immunoSEQ multiplex PCR; TCRdb holds only in-frame clones, not every one. The sample carries 140,000 to 150,000 clones, roughly nine tenths recorded once. The sample in question was peripheral blood, obtained on day 0 of AZD1222 vaccination. V usage is TRBV7-9 and J usage is TRBJ2-3; 16 nucleotides agree with TRBD2. The sequence was obtained from an adult in good health. CDR3 in amino acids: CASSSPGLAGGGTDTQYF. The CDR3 nucleotides are TGTGCCAGCAGCTCGCCGGGACTAGCGGGGGGGGGCACAGATACGCAGTATTTT.